This TCR beta chain originates from a study of blood T cell repertoires in COVID-19. The J segment lost 2 bases and the V segment lost 2 bases, leaving 9 bases of the junction unmatched. The CDR3 extends over 17 amino acids. Looked up from germline, CDR1 is MDHEN and CDR2 is SYDVKM. Original handling: Researchers report that nucleated cell counts were estimated from reference gene primer amplification. Repertoires were generated with immunoSEQ multiplex PCR, while TCRdb's copy carries only in-frame clones and drops some. V and J calls and clone size follow that table, whereas D and trimming were derived from the DNA. This table holds some 220,000 clones, around 90% found once.

The chain carries TRBV28 and TRBJ2-5; TRBD1 matches at 9 bases. The source material was peripheral blood. This clonotype was sampled from a woman aged 18-29 years who had recovered from COVID-19. CDR3 DNA sequence: TGTGCCAGCAGTTTACAAAACAGGGGGCGGTTTCAAGAGACCCAGTACTTC. Protein: CASSLQNRGRFQETQYF.